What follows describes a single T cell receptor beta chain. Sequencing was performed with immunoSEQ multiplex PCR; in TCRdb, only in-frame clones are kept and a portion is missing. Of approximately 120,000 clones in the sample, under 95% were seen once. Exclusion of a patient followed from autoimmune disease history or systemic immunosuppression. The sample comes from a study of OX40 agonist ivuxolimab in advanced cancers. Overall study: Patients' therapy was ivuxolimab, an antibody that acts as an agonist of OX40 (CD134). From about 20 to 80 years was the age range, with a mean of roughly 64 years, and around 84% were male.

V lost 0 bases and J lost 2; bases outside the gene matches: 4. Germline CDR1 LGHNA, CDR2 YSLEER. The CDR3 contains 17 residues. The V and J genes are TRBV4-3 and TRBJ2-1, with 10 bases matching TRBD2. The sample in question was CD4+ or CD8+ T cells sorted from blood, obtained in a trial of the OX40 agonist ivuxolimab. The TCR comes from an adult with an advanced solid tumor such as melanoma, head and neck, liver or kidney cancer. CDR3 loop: CASSQDGAGGPYNEQFF. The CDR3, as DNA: TGCGCCAGCAGCCAAGATGGAGCGGGAGGGCCCTACAATGAGCAGTTCTTC.